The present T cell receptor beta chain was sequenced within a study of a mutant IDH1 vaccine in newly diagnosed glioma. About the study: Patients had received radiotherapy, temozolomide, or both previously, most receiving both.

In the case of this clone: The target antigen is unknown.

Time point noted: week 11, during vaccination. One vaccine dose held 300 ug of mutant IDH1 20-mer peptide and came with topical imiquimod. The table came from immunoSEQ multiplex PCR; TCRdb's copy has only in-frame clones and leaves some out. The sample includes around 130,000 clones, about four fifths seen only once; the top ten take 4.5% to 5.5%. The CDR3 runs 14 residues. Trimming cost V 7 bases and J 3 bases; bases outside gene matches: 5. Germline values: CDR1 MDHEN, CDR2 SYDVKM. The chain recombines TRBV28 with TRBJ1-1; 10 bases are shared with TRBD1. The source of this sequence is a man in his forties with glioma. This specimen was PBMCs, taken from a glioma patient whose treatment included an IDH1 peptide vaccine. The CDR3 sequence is CASKTGGDYTEAFF. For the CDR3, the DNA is TGTGCCAGCAAGACAGGGGGCGATTACACTGAAGCTTTCTTT. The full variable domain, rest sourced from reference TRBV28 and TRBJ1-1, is DVKVTQSSRYLVKRTGEKVFLECVQDMDHENMFWYRQDPGLGLRLIYFSYDVKMKEKGDIPEGYSVSREKKERFSLILESASTNQTSMYLCASKTGGDYTEAFFGQGTRLTVV.